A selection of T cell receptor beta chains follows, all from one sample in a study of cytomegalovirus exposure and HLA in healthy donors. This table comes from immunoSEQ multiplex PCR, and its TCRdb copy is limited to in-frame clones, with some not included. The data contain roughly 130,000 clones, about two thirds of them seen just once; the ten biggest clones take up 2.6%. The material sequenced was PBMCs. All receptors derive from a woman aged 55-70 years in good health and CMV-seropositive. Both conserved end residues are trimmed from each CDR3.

CDR3: ASSLMGGGGGGYGYT; V: TRBV7-8; J: TRBJ1-2
CDR3: ASPSRITEAF; V: TRBV28; J: TRBJ1-1
CDR3: ASSAPLQVGYT; V: TRBV6-1; J: TRBJ1-2
CDR3: ASSLVEGSETQY; V: TRBV27; J: TRBJ2-5
CDR3: ASTEGDREQY; V: TRBV5-1; J: TRBJ2-7
CDR3: ASSPGQGNT; V: TRBV18; J: TRBJ1-2
CDR3: SARDPREQY; V: TRBV20-1; J: TRBJ2-7
CDR3: ASSSRPGADTQY; V: TRBV7-8; J: TRBJ2-3
CDR3: ASRPNGYEQY; V: TRBV5-1; J: TRBJ2-7
CDR3: ASSILVAGNTIY; V: TRBV19; J: TRBJ1-3
CDR3: ASRSLGTPGTYEQY; V: TRBV5-1; J: TRBJ2-7
CDR3: ASTRTGTYSNQPQH; V: TRBV28; J: TRBJ1-5
CDR3: ASSQLVVGKWEQY; V: TRBV14; J: TRBJ2-7
CDR3: ATPGWLTGELF; V: TRBV19; J: TRBJ2-2
CDR3: ASSLVWPSSSDTQY; V: TRBV5-1; J: TRBJ2-3
CDR3: ASSKDRDGYTIY; V: TRBV5-1; J: TRBJ1-3
CDR3: ASSLLQGVGEQY; V: TRBV27; J: TRBJ2-7
CDR3: ASADNPNYEQY; V: TRBV5-1; J: TRBJ2-7
CDR3: ASSELYEQY; V: TRBV6-1; J: -
CDR3: ASSLDRPNTEAF; V: TRBV5-1; J: TRBJ1-1
CDR3: ASSVDGGQGVYEQY; V: TRBV9; J: TRBJ2-7
CDR3: ASRSGTGHTGELF; V: TRBV6-5; J: TRBJ2-2
CDR3: ASSYEETQY; V: TRBV2; J: TRBJ2-5
CDR3: ASSRRTSGGANEQY; V: TRBV4-2; J: TRBJ2-7
CDR3: ASSLATSGTDTQY; V: TRBV5-1; J: TRBJ2-3
CDR3: ASSEQAGGSNEQF; V: TRBV6-4; J: TRBJ2-1
CDR3: ASSPTSGGANEQF; V: TRBV9; J: TRBJ2-1
CDR3: ASSVRTATAGELF; V: TRBV7-3; J: TRBJ2-2